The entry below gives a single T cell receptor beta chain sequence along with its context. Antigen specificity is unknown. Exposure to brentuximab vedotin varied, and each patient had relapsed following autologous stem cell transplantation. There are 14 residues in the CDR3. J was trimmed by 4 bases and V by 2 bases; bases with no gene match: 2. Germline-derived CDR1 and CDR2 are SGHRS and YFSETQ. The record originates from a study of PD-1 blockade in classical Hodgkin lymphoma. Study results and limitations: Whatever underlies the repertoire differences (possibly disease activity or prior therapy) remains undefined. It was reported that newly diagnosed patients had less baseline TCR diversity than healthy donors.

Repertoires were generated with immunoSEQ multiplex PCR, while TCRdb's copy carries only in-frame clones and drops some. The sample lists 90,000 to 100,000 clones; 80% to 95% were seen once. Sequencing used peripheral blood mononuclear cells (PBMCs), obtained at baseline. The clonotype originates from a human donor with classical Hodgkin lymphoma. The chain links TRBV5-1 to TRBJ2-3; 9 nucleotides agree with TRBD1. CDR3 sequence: CASSFRTGADTQYF. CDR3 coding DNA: TGCGCCAGCAGCTTTCGGACAGGGGCAGATACGCAGTATTTT. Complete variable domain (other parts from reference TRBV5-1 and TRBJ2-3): KAGVTQTPRYLIKTRGQQVTLSCSPISGHRSVSWYQQTPGQGLQFLFEYFSETQRNKGNFPGRFSGRQFSNSRSEMNVSTLELGDSALYLCASSFRTGADTQYFGPGTRLTVL.